These T cell receptor beta chains were read from a single sample in a study of T cells in Graves' hyperthyroidism and ophthalmopathy. TCRdb re-derived calls from the multiplex PCR reads in MiXCR, one entry per CDR3 protein. The top ten hold roughly a fifth of the sample, which has some 350,000 distinct CDR3 sequences, approximately 14% seen once. Sequences were obtained from blood. All receptors derive from a woman aged 60-70 years with Graves' ophthalmopathy. Both conserved end residues are part of each CDR3. The order of the fields is V gene, D gene, clone size, J gene, CDR3 protein, CDR3 DNA. D genes are given only for firm matches. Size values are once, few and many counts, or a class for expanded clones, and some rows have none.

V gene: TRBV10-3
D gene: TRBD2
clone size: many
J gene: TRBJ2-1
CDR3 protein: CAISESSGSSYNEQFF
CDR3 DNA: TGTGCCATCAGTGAGTCGAGCGGGAGCTCCTACAATGAGCAGTTCTTC

V gene: TRBV19
D gene: TRBD1
clone size: .
J gene: TRBJ2-5
CDR3 protein: CASSTTGQGAETQYF
CDR3 DNA: TGTGCCAGTAGTACTACGGGACAGGGGGCAGAGACCCAGTACTTC

V gene: TRBV25-1
D gene: .
clone size: few
J gene: TRBJ2-7
CDR3 protein: CASGDDRRVEQYF
CDR3 DNA: TGTGCCAGTGGGGACGACCGAAGGGTCGAGCAGTACTTC

V gene: TRBV7-3
D gene: .
clone size: few
J gene: TRBJ1-2
CDR3 protein: CASTIDNYGYTF
CDR3 DNA: TGTGCCAGCACCATCGATAACTATGGCTACACCTTC

V gene: TRBV18
D gene: TRBD2
clone size: many
J gene: TRBJ2-4
CDR3 protein: CASSPLGGSNIQYF
CDR3 DNA: TGTGCCAGCTCACCCCTGGGAGGGAGCAACATTCAGTACTTC

V gene: TRBV20-1
D gene: .
clone size: .
J gene: TRBJ2-4
CDR3 protein: CSARWTAIAENIQYF
CDR3 DNA: TGCAGTGCTAGGTGGACAGCTATAGCCGAAAACATTCAGTACTTC

V gene: TRBV3-1
D gene: .
clone size: many
J gene: TRBJ2-7
CDR3 protein: CASSARDEQYF
CDR3 DNA: TGTGCCAGCAGCGCACGAGACGAGCAGTACTTC

V gene: TRBV11-2
D gene: .
clone size: .
J gene: TRBJ1-1
CDR3 protein: CASSLDPGETEAFF
CDR3 DNA: TGTGCCAGCAGCTTAGATCCCGGGGAGACTGAAGCTTTCTTT

V gene: TRBV2
D gene: .
clone size: many
J gene: TRBJ2-5
CDR3 protein: CASSFLTGERETQYF
CDR3 DNA: TGTGCCAGCAGTTTCCTGACGGGAGAGCGAGAGACCCAGTACTTC

V gene: TRBV24-1
D gene: TRBD1
clone size: few
J gene: TRBJ1-5
CDR3 protein: CATSEPGTGIQPQHF
CDR3 DNA: TGTGCCACCAGTGAGCCCGGGACAGGGATTCAGCCCCAGCATTTT

V gene: TRBV5-1
D gene: .
clone size: .
J gene: TRBJ2-2
CDR3 protein: CASSLTNTLQGGVPGELFF
CDR3 DNA: TGCGCCAGCAGCTTGACCAATACCCTACAGGGAGGAGTTCCCGGGGAGCTGTTTTTT

V gene: TRBV6-1
D gene: .
clone size: .
J gene: TRBJ1-2
CDR3 protein: CASSEIRSQSYGYTF
CDR3 DNA: TGTGCCAGCAGTGAAATAAGGTCCCAGAGCTATGGCTACACCTTC

V gene: TRBV7-9
D gene: .
clone size: few
J gene: TRBJ2-5
CDR3 protein: CASSSPGTSSQYF
CDR3 DNA: TGTGCCAGCAGCTCTCCCGGAACCTCTAGCCAGTACTTC

V gene: TRBV12-3/TRBV12-4
D gene: TRBD1
clone size: many
J gene: TRBJ1-5
CDR3 protein: CASSLSDRENQPQHF
CDR3 DNA: TGTGCCAGCAGTTTATCGGACAGGGAGAATCAGCCCCAGCATTTT

V gene: TRBV19
D gene: .
clone size: many
J gene: TRBJ2-1
CDR3 protein: CASSINRGESEQFF
CDR3 DNA: TGTGCCAGTAGTATAAATCGGGGTGAGAGTGAGCAGTTCTTC

V gene: TRBV11-2
D gene: TRBD1
clone size: few
J gene: TRBJ2-3
CDR3 protein: CASSLTGTGGTDTQYF
CDR3 DNA: TGTGCCAGCAGCCTAACCGGGACAGGAGGCACAGATACGCAGTATTTT

V gene: TRBV7-9
D gene: TRBD2
clone size: .
J gene: TRBJ2-6
CDR3 protein: CASSLTGGPSGANVLTF
CDR3 DNA: TGTGCCAGCAGCTTAACGGGAGGGCCTTCTGGGGCCAACGTCCTGACTTTC

V gene: TRBV12-5
D gene: TRBD1
clone size: .
J gene: TRBJ2-4
CDR3 protein: CASRNRDREPEDIQYF
CDR3 DNA: TGTGCTAGTAGAAACCGGGACAGGGAGCCTGAGGACATTCAGTACTTC

V gene: TRBV10-1
D gene: .
clone size: few
J gene: TRBJ2-2
CDR3 protein: CASSDLAEEGTGELFF
CDR3 DNA: TGCGCCAGCAGTGACTTAGCGGAGGAGGGCACCGGGGAGCTGTTTTTT

V gene: TRBV30
D gene: .
clone size: many
J gene: TRBJ1-1
CDR3 protein: CAWSSAYLNTEAFF
CDR3 DNA: TGTGCCTGGAGTTCGGCATACTTGAACACTGAAGCTTTCTTT

V gene: TRBV7-2
D gene: TRBD1
clone size: many
J gene: TRBJ1-1
CDR3 protein: CASSAGAGGTEAFF
CDR3 DNA: TGTGCCAGCAGCGCAGGGGCAGGGGGCACTGAAGCTTTCTTT

V gene: TRBV20-1
D gene: TRBD2
clone size: .
J gene: TRBJ2-3
CDR3 protein: CSARRSGRRTDTQYF
CDR3 DNA: TGCAGTGCTAGAAGAAGCGGGAGGCGCACAGATACGCAGTATTTT

V gene: TRBV5-1
D gene: TRBD2
clone size: many
J gene: TRBJ2-2
CDR3 protein: CASSPRLAGANTGELFF
CDR3 DNA: TGCGCCAGCAGCCCACGACTAGCGGGAGCTAACACCGGGGAGCTGTTTTTT

V gene: TRBV9
D gene: .
clone size: once
J gene: TRBJ2-2
CDR3 protein: CASSPELAQPLLTGELFF
CDR3 DNA: TGTGCCAGCAGCCCAGAACTAGCCCAACCCCTCCTCACCGGGGAGCTGTTTTTT

V gene: TRBV10-3
D gene: TRBD1
clone size: many
J gene: TRBJ2-5
CDR3 protein: CAISEDRGHGETQYF
CDR3 DNA: TGTGCCATCAGCGAGGACAGGGGGCACGGAGAGACCCAGTACTTC

V gene: TRBV4-1
D gene: .
clone size: many
J gene: TRBJ1-5
CDR3 protein: CASSQDRGRTNEPQHF
CDR3 DNA: TGCGCCAGCAGCCAAGATCGGGGACGGACGAATGAGCCCCAGCATTTT

V gene: TRBV9
D gene: TRBD1
clone size: .
J gene: TRBJ2-4
CDR3 protein: CASSPRPGGFKNIQYF
CDR3 DNA: TGTGCCAGCAGCCCCCGGCCAGGGGGCTTCAAAAACATTCAGTACTTC

V gene: TRBV7-2
D gene: TRBD1
clone size: many
J gene: TRBJ2-7
CDR3 protein: CASSPRTGGAYEQYF
CDR3 DNA: TGTGCCAGCAGCCCAAGGACAGGGGGCGCCTACGAGCAGTACTTC

V gene: TRBV7-3
D gene: TRBD2
clone size: many
J gene: TRBJ2-1
CDR3 protein: CASSSSGRALNEQFF
CDR3 DNA: TGTGCCAGCAGCTCTAGCGGGAGGGCCCTCAATGAGCAGTTCTTC

V gene: TRBV18
D gene: .
clone size: many
J gene: TRBJ1-1
CDR3 protein: CASSRLKGYTEAFF
CDR3 DNA: TGTGCCAGCTCACGGCTCAAGGGTTACACTGAAGCTTTCTTT

V gene: TRBV7-3
D gene: .
clone size: few
J gene: TRBJ2-3
CDR3 protein: CASSPPHKPDTQYF
CDR3 DNA: TGTGCCAGCAGCCCCCCCCACAAGCCAGATACGCAGTATTTT

V gene: TRBV20-1
D gene: TRBD2
clone size: .
J gene: TRBJ2-1
CDR3 protein: CSAPGLAGGSYNEQFF
CDR3 DNA: TGCAGTGCTCCGGGACTAGCGGGAGGCTCCTACAATGAGCAGTTCTTC

V gene: TRBV18
D gene: .
clone size: many
J gene: TRBJ2-1
CDR3 protein: CASSPLTSSSYNEQFF
CDR3 DNA: TGTGCCAGCTCACCGTTAACTAGCAGTTCCTACAATGAGCAGTTCTTC

V gene: TRBV19
D gene: .
clone size: .
J gene: TRBJ2-2
CDR3 protein: CASSIATTGELFF
CDR3 DNA: TGTGCCAGTAGTATAGCGACGACCGGGGAGCTGTTTTTT

V gene: TRBV12-3/TRBV12-4
D gene: TRBD2
clone size: many
J gene: TRBJ2-1
CDR3 protein: CASSSLTSGGGSEQFF
CDR3 DNA: TGTGCCAGCAGTTCCCTGACTAGCGGGGGGGGTAGTGAGCAGTTCTTC

V gene: TRBV20-1
D gene: TRBD1
clone size: many
J gene: TRBJ2-1
CDR3 protein: CSAYRDSNNEQFF
CDR3 DNA: TGCAGTGCGTACCGGGACAGCAACAATGAGCAGTTCTTC

V gene: TRBV15
D gene: .
clone size: few
J gene: TRBJ2-5
CDR3 protein: CATSRAAWGEETQYF
CDR3 DNA: TGTGCCACCAGCAGGGCCGCATGGGGGGAAGAGACCCAGTACTTC

V gene: TRBV24-1
D gene: TRBD1
clone size: .
J gene: TRBJ2-3
CDR3 protein: CATSDPPGTGYTDTQYF
CDR3 DNA: TGTGCCACCAGTGATCCACCCGGGACAGGGTACACAGATACGCAGTATTTT

V gene: TRBV27
D gene: TRBD2
clone size: many
J gene: TRBJ2-7
CDR3 protein: CASSSGLGVGEQYF
CDR3 DNA: TGTGCCAGCAGTTCGGGACTAGGGGTCGGCGAGCAGTACTTC

V gene: TRBV9
D gene: .
clone size: few
J gene: TRBJ2-5
CDR3 protein: CASSTRATQYF
CDR3 DNA: TGTGCCAGCAGCACCAGAGCCACCCAGTACTTC

V gene: TRBV12-3/TRBV12-4
D gene: .
clone size: many
J gene: TRBJ2-7
CDR3 protein: CASRLGPNYEQYF
CDR3 DNA: TGTGCCAGCAGGCTGGGACCCAACTACGAGCAGTACTTC

V gene: TRBV24-1
D gene: TRBD2
clone size: .
J gene: TRBJ2-5
CDR3 protein: CATSDFSGVGVGTQYF
CDR3 DNA: TGTGCCACCAGTGATTTCAGCGGGGTGGGGGTTGGGACCCAGTACTTC

V gene: TRBV30
D gene: .
clone size: many
J gene: TRBJ1-1
CDR3 protein: CAWKQGQTEAFF
CDR3 DNA: TGTGCCTGGAAGCAGGGGCAAACTGAAGCTTTCTTT